The clone carrying this T cell receptor (beta chain) showed up just a few times. This record comes from a study of beta chain features in type 1 diabetes. CDR1 and CDR2 from the germline V gene are SGDLS and YYNGEE. V shed 0 bases, J shed 0 bases, and the junction held 6 bases outside the gene matches. CDR3 length equals 16 residues. Expressed TCRB transcripts were sequenced after all isolated RNA was converted to cDNA. The assay was immunoSEQ multiplex PCR, and TCRdb's table has in-frame clones only and misses some. Of about 150,000 clones in the sample, over 8.5% were seen once. This sequence originates from a young man in good health. Sequenced material: central memory CD4+ T cells from blood. The rearrangement joins TRBV9 to TRBJ2-7, with 7 nucleotides matching TRBD2. The CDR3 here is CASSVGGLAASYEQYF. The CDR3 DNA reads TGTGCCAGCAGCGTAGGAGGTCTAGCGGCCTCCTACGAGCAGTACTTC.